This entry lists 22 T cell receptor beta chains sequenced from one sample in a study of cytomegalovirus exposure and HLA in healthy donors. PCR employed 60 Vbeta and 13 Jbeta primers. Some clones are missing from TCRdb's copy, which holds only in-frame ones; the method was immunoSEQ multiplex PCR. The table shows some 120,000 clones, with roughly 70% occurring only once. Sequencing used PBMCs. The receptor set was obtained from a man aged 30-40 years in good health and CMV-seronegative.

CDR3 region: CASRQGQGGYGYTF. The CDR3 DNA is TGTGCCAGCAGGCAAGGACAGGGGGGCTATGGCTACACCTTC. The chain couples TRBV7-2 to TRBJ1-2; 10 bases are shared with TRBD1. Unmatched junction bases numbered 5, after V lost 6 bases and J lost 4 bases. The CDR3 has 14 residues. Germline V CDR1 and CDR2: SGHTA, FQGNSA.

The chain's CDR3 is CASSPKPPLAGIRETQYF. The CDR3 DNA is TGTGCCAGCAGCCCGAAACCTCCACTAGCGGGGATCAGAGAGACCCAGTACTTC. V gene TRBV7-9 combines with J gene TRBJ2-5; 10 positions agree with TRBD2. V shed 5 bases and J 4 bases; nucleotides not matched to a gene: 16. Germline loops: CDR1 SEHNR, CDR2 FQNEAQ (reference sequence). The CDR3 has 18 amino acids.

This rearrangement joins TRBV5-1 to TRBJ1-5, with unresolved D. Between the trimmed V and J ends, which lost 1 base and 5 bases, there was a span of 16 bases. CDR1 SGHRS and CDR2 YFSETQ come from the germline V gene. The CDR3 runs to 16 residues. This CDR3 is CASSLWWARNHQPQHF. CDR3 DNA: TGCGCCAGCAGCTTGTGGTGGGCCAGGAATCATCAGCCCCAGCATTTT.

This rearrangement joins TRBV6-1 to TRBJ2-1; perhaps TRBD2 as D (5 bases). V was trimmed by 4 bases and J by 8 bases, leaving 24 bases between them. The length of the CDR3 is 17 residues. Looked up from germline, CDR1 is MNHNS and CDR2 is SASEGT. Here the CDR3 DNA reads TGTGCCAGCAGTGCCGGGGTGGGGATAAGTGTCTCCCATGAGCAGTTCTTC. This encodes CASSAGVGISVSHEQFF.

The V call is TRBV29-1, the J call TRBJ2-3, with 10 bases aligning to TRBD1. Looked up from germline, CDR1 is SQVTM and CDR2 is ANQGSEA. CDR3 length: 14 residues. V dropped 6 bases and J dropped 11; count of bases not matched to a gene: 14. This chain's CDR3 is CSVKGQGGMEVQYF. The CDR3 DNA reads as TGCAGCGTAAAAGGACAGGGGGGTATGGAGGTGCAGTATTTT.

This chain connects TRBV9 to TRBJ1-4, with a tentative D call TRBD1 (6 bases). Deletions cut 0 bases from V and 10 bases from J, with 22 bases between. The CDR3 extends over 17 amino acids. The germline V gene has CDR1 SGDLS and CDR2 YYNGEE. CDR3 sequence (DNA): TGTGCCAGCAGCGTAGTACCAAACACAGGAGGGGGGGGAAAACTGTTTTTT. It codes for CASSVVPNTGGGGKLFF.

This clone was seen more than once but under ten times. The genes are TRBV6-5 and TRBJ2-7, with TRBD1 as a possible D gene (5 bases). This CDR3 region has 12 residues. V lost 7 bases to trimming and J lost 10 bases, with 17 bases between them. Looked up from germline, CDR1 is MNHEY and CDR2 is SVGAGI. CDR3 residues: CASTERDSKQYF. In DNA form, the CDR3 reads TGTGCCAGCACCGAAAGAGACAGTAAACAGTACTTC.

The CDR3 DNA sequence: TGCGCCAGCAGCACGGGACAGGGTGGCCTTGAAGCTTTCTTT. This encodes CASSTGQGGLEAFF. The V call is TRBV5-1, the J call TRBJ1-1, with 9 bases lining up with TRBD1. Germline-derived CDR1 and CDR2 are SGHRS and YFSETQ. V was clipped by 4 bases and J by 7 bases; unmatched bases: 8. The CDR3 has 14 residues. Full variable domain (rest looked up from reference TRBV5-1 and TRBJ1-1): KAGVTQTPRYLIKTRGQQVTLSCSPISGHRSVSWYQQTPGQGLQFLFEYFSETQRNKGNFPGRFSGRQFSNSRSEMNVSTLELGDSALYLCASSTGQGGLEAFFGQGTRLTVV.

V and J are TRBV2 and TRBJ2-7; D unresolved. V was pared by 1 base and J by 4 bases, with 5 bases between. This CDR3 is 12 amino acids long. Germline CDR1 SNHLY, CDR2 FYNNEI. The CDR3 protein is CASSEGLYEQYF. Written as DNA, the CDR3 is TGTGCCAGCAGTGAAGGGCTTTACGAGCAGTACTTC.

This clone was seen only once. In DNA, the CDR3 is TGCAGCGTCACGAGGACTAGCGGGGGCACAGATACGCAGTATTTT. Its protein is CSVTRTSGGTDTQYF. The chain combines TRBV29-1 with TRBJ2-3; 12 bases fit TRBD2. Germline CDR1 reads SQVTM; CDR2 reads ANQGSEA. Losses at the gene ends were 6 bases for V and 1 base for J; bases not matched to a gene: 5. The CDR3 totals 15 residues.

The V gene is TRBV5-6, the J gene TRBJ1-2; D gene unclear. The CDR3 runs 11 residues. Germline loops: CDR1 SGHDT, CDR2 YYEEEE. V lost 3 bases and J 6 bases, leaving 6 bases between the germline ends. CDR3 DNA sequence: TGTGCCAGCAGCTCAGGCCATGGCTACACCTTC. Translation: CASSSGHGYTF.

Only a few counts were recorded for this clone. The V call is TRBV6-5, the J call TRBJ1-1, with 8 positions matching TRBD1. Per the germline V gene, CDR1 is MNHEY and CDR2 is SVGAGI. The J segment lost 0 bases and the V segment lost 1 base, leaving 4 bases of the junction unmatched. The CDR3 extends over 16 amino acids. CDR3 sequence: CASSYFGQGMNTEAFF. DNA for the CDR3: TGTGCCAGCAGTTACTTTGGACAGGGCATGAACACTGAAGCTTTCTTT.

The V and J genes are TRBV19 and TRBJ2-7, with 8 bases lining up with TRBD1. The germline gives CDR1 LNHDA, CDR2 SQIVND (reference sequence). After removal of 5 bases from V and 5 bases from J, the junction contained 14 bases not matched to a gene. This CDR3 spans 16 amino acids. The DNA of the CDR3 is TGTGCCAGTAGTTCACTAACCGGACAGGGTTACGACGAGCAGTACTTC. It specifies CASSSLTGQGYDEQYF.

V is TRBV5-4 and J is TRBJ2-2, with 10 bases aligning to TRBD1. CDR1 SGHNT and CDR2 YYREEE come from the germline V gene (reference sequence). CDR3 size: 15 residues. V was clipped by 3 bases and J by 5 bases; unmatched bases: 4. The CDR3 here is CASSWDRGGTGELFF. The CDR3 bases are TGTGCCAGCAGCTGGGACAGGGGAGGGACCGGGGAGCTGTTTTTT. The full variable domain, with the rest looked up from reference TRBV5-4 and TRBJ2-2, is ETGVTQSPTHLIKTRGQQVTLRCSSQSGHNTVSWYQQALGQGPQFIFQYYREEENGRGNFPPRFSGLQFPNYSSELNVNALELDDSALYLCASSWDRGGTGELFFGEGSRLTVL.

V gene TRBV10-3 combines with J gene TRBJ2-6; 8 nucleotides line up with TRBD2. Germline CDR1 ENHRY, CDR2 SYGVKD. V lost 10 bases and J lost 3; bases outside the gene matches: 5. The CDR3 totals 14 residues. In nucleotides, the CDR3 is TGTGCCACTCCCGGGGGGGTTGGGGCCAACGTCCTGACTTTC. The encoded protein is CATPGGVGANVLTF.

The chain employs TRBV2 and TRBJ1-2; the D gene is possibly TRBD1 (6 bases). CDR1 and CDR2 from the germline V gene are SNHLY and FYNNEI. V dropped 4 bases and J dropped 2 bases, with 8 bases sitting between them. The CDR3 has 13 residues. The CDR3 region is CASSGQENYGYTF. The CDR3 coding sequence is TGTGCCAGCAGTGGACAGGAGAACTATGGCTACACCTTC.

The V call is TRBV5-4, the J call TRBJ2-7; possibly TRBD2 for D (6 bases). This CDR3 contains 16 residues. The germline CDR1 and CDR2 sequences are SGHNT and YYREEE (reference sequence). Deletions cut 0 bases from V and 2 bases from J, with 15 bases between. CDR3 coding DNA: TGTGCCAGCAGCTTGGCCGGTGGAGGGCATACCTACGAGCAGTACTTC. Translated: CASSLAGGGHTYEQYF.

The chain is built from TRBV2 and TRBJ2-7, with D hard to call. This CDR3 has 13 amino acids. Germline-derived CDR1 and CDR2 are SNHLY and FYNNEI. Trimming stripped 7 bases from V and 6 bases from J, with 16 bases between. CDR3 protein: CASNRQVLSEQYF. CDR3 in DNA: TGTGCCAGCAACCGCCAGGTTCTTTCCGAGCAGTACTTC.

J is TRBJ2-7 and V is TRBV7-6; possibly TRBD1 for D (5 bases). V gave up 5 bases and J gave up 3 bases, with 11 bases separating them. Germline V lookup: CDR1 SGHVS, CDR2 FNYEAQ. The CDR3 has 13 residues. The CDR3 here is CASSPGIGYEQYF. Written as DNA, the CDR3 is TGTGCCAGCAGCCCAGGGATAGGCTACGAGCAGTACTTC.

In nucleotides, the CDR3 is TGTGCCAGCAGTGAAGGCGGGGGGGCGTCAGATACGCAGTATTTT. Encoded protein: CASSEGGGASDTQYF. The rearrangement joins TRBV6-4 to TRBJ2-3; 9 positions match TRBD2. Germline trimming cut 3 bases from V and 4 bases from J; bases unmatched to any gene: 5. The CDR3 contains 15 residues. Germline V lookup: CDR1 MRHNA, CDR2 SNTAGT.

The rearrangement uses TRBV10-3 and TRBJ1-2, with TRBD1 matching 7 bases. V was pared by 8 bases and J by 2 bases, with 11 bases of the junction left unmatched. Germline CDR1 ENHRY, CDR2 SYGVKD. The CDR3 sequence is 15 residues long. The DNA for the CDR3 is TGTGCCATCTCCCGTCCACAACAGGGGAACTATGGCTACACCTTC. It yields the protein CAISRPQQGNYGYTF.

This clone was seen a single time. The chain recombines TRBV4-2 with TRBJ2-7, with 9 positions matching TRBD2. The junction had 13 bases not matched to a gene; V was cut back by 1 base and J by 9 bases. Germline CDR1 reads LGHNA; CDR2 reads YNFKEQ. The CDR3 loop spans 16 amino acids. CDR3: CASSQGHGLAFTGQYF. Here the CDR3 DNA reads TGTGCCAGCAGCCAAGGACACGGACTAGCGTTTACGGGGCAGTACTTC.